The table lists the clone carrying this TCR beta chain with a few counts. Two oligonucleotides, mixed equimolar, formed the beta constant-region primer covering TRBC1 and TRBC2. Ligated cDNA was amplified by four rounds of PCR with nested alpha and beta constant-region primers and SP2. TCRdb passed the UMI-ligation and nested PCR reads through MiXCR, listing each CDR3 protein once. This table holds some 110,000 distinct CDR3 sequences, roughly 36% found once. This specimen belongs to a study of naive and memory T cell subsets. V lost 6 bases to trimming and J lost 1 base, with 14 bases between them. This CDR3 has 15 residues. The germline V gene has CDR1 SGHAT and CDR2 FQNNGV.

What was sequenced was central memory CD4+ T cells from blood. The TCR sequence derives from a human donor in good health. The chain combines TRBV11-2 with TRBJ2-3; D is undetermined. The CDR3 DNA sequence: TGTGCCAGCAGTAAACGGCGGTTCGGCACAGATACGCAGTATTTT. Translating gives CASSKRRFGTDTQYF.